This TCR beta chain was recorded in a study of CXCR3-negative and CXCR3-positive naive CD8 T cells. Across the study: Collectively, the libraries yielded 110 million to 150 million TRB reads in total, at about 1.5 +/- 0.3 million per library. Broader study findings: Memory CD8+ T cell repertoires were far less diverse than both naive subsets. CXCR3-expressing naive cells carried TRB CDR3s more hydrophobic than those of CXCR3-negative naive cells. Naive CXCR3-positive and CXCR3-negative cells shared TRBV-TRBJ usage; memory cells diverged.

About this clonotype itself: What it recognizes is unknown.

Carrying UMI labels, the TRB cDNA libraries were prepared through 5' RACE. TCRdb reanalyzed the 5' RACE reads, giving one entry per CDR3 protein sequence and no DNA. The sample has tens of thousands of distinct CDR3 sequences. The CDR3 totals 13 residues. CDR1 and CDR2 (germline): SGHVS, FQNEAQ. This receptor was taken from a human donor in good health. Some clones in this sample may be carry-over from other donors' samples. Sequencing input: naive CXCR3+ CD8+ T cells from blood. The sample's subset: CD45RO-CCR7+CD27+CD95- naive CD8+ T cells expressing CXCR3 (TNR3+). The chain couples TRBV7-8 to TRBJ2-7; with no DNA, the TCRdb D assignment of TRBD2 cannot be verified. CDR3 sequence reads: CASSLAGAPEQYF.